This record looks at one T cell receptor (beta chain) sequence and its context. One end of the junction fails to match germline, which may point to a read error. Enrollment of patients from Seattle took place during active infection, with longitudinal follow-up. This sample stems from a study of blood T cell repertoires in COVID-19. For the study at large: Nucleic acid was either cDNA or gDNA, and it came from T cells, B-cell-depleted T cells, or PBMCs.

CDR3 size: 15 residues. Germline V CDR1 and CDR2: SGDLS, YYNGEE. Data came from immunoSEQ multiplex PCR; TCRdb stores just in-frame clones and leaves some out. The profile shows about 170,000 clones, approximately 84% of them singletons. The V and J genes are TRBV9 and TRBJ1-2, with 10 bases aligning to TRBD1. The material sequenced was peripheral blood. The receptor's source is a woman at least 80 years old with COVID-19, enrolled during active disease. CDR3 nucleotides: TGTGCCAGCAGCGTGGAGGCGAGGACAGGGGGACCTGGATCCTTC. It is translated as CASSVEARTGGPGSF.